Listed below are T cell receptor beta chains from one sample, sequenced in a study of long-term antiretroviral therapy in people with HIV. Sequenced by immunoSEQ multiplex PCR; TCRdb stores in-frame clones only, minus some. The sample carries around 23,000 clones, approximately 84% recorded once. The sample consisted of unsorted PBMCs, taken 0.5 years before starting antiretroviral therapy. These receptors originate from a man aged 40-49 years with HIV. Both conserved end residues are part of each CDR3. A D gene is named only where the DNA matches it firmly. Some rows have no size entry. The others give once, few or many, or a class for an expanded clone.

v_gene: TRBV13; d_gene: .; abundance: once; j_gene: TRBJ2-1; CDR3aa: CASSLGDMNNEQFF; CDR3nt: TGTGCCAGCAGCCTAGGGGACATGAACAATGAGCAGTTCTTC
v_gene: TRBV10-1; d_gene: .; abundance: .; j_gene: TRBJ2-2; CDR3aa: CASTAKRDTGELFF; CDR3nt: TGCGCCAGCACCGCTAAGAGGGATACCGGGGAGCTGTTTTTT
v_gene: TRBV19; d_gene: .; abundance: once; j_gene: TRBJ1-5; CDR3aa: CASSGGNQPQHF; CDR3nt: TGTGCCAGTAGTGGGGGTAATCAGCCCCAGCATTTT
v_gene: TRBV7-2; d_gene: TRBD1; abundance: .; j_gene: TRBJ2-1; CDR3aa: CASSSQTGQAYNEQFF; CDR3nt: TGTGCCAGCAGCTCCCAGACGGGACAGGCTTACAATGAGCAGTTCTTC
v_gene: TRBV28; d_gene: .; abundance: .; j_gene: TRBJ2-7; CDR3aa: CASSSPPGQGSGYEQYF; CDR3nt: TGTGCCAGCAGTTCTCCACCGGGGCAGGGGTCTGGGTACGAGCAGTACTTC
v_gene: TRBV18; d_gene: TRBD1; abundance: .; j_gene: TRBJ2-5; CDR3aa: CASSLGWTGGQETQYF; CDR3nt: TGTGCCAGCTCACTGGGTTGGACAGGGGGCCAAGAGACCCAGTACTTC
v_gene: TRBV7-9; d_gene: TRBD1; abundance: .; j_gene: TRBJ2-3; CDR3aa: CASSQTGGSTDTQYF; CDR3nt: TGTGCCAGCAGCCAAACAGGGGGAAGCACAGATACGCAGTATTTT
v_gene: TRBV18; d_gene: .; abundance: .; j_gene: TRBJ2-7; CDR3aa: CASSRQSIEYEQYF; CDR3nt: TGTGCCAGCTCCCGACAGTCCATCGAATACGAGCAGTACTTC
v_gene: TRBV28; d_gene: TRBD1; abundance: .; j_gene: TRBJ2-5; CDR3aa: CASKIGGTGTRQETQYF; CDR3nt: TGTGCCAGCAAAATTGGGGGGACAGGGACTCGACAAGAGACCCAGTACTTC
v_gene: TRBV7-9; d_gene: .; abundance: .; j_gene: TRBJ1-6; CDR3aa: CASSLWVQSYNSPLHF; CDR3nt: TGTGCCAGCAGCTTATGGGTACAGTCCTATAATTCACCCCTCCACTTT
v_gene: TRBV28; d_gene: .; abundance: .; j_gene: TRBJ2-1; CDR3aa: CASSPRGPYNEQFF; CDR3nt: TGTGCCAGCAGTCCACGGGGGCCCTACAATGAGCAGTTCTTC
v_gene: TRBV6-5; d_gene: TRBD2; abundance: .; j_gene: TRBJ2-3; CDR3aa: CASSYSEAGGSDTQYF; CDR3nt: TGTGCCAGCAGTTACTCGGAGGCGGGGGGTTCAGATACGCAGTATTTT